One sample yielded the 5 T cell receptor beta chains listed below, sequenced in a study of early T cells in non-severe SARS-CoV-2 infection. One entry per CDR3 protein, called by TCRdb with MiXCR from the 5' RACE reads. The table records about 110,000 distinct CDR3 sequences, around 10% of them present only once. Sequencing input: whole blood. These receptor sequences come from an adult who was a healthcare worker with PCR-confirmed SARS-CoV-2 infection or an uninfected control (not recorded which).

The gene calls are TRBV6-2 or TRBV6-3 and TRBJ2-3; D is unresolved. The CDR3 loop spans 11 amino acids. Germline loops: CDR1 MNHEY, CDR2 SVGEGT. Trimming removed 10 bases from V and 7 bases from J, with 12 bases in between. This chain's CDR3 is CATASLYTQYF. The CDR3, as DNA: TGTGCCACAGCTAGTCTCTATACGCAGTATTTT.

This CDR3 reads CASSPPDRAPDTQYF. DNA of the CDR3: TGTGCCAGTAGTCCACCAGACAGGGCTCCAGATACGCAGTATTTT. V usage is TRBV19 and J usage is TRBJ2-3, with 7 bases fitting TRBD1. The J segment lost 4 bases and the V segment lost 5 bases, leaving 9 bases of the junction unmatched. Per germline, CDR1 LNHDA and CDR2 SQIVND (reference sequence). The CDR3 contains 15 residues.

This clonotype has ten or more counts. This chain connects TRBV5-1 to TRBJ2-3; D is undetermined. The V gene's germline CDR1 is SGHRS and CDR2 YFSETQ. Trimming took off 1 base at V and 4 bases at J, with 10 bases between the two ends. This CDR3 has 14 amino acids. The CDR3 region has the DNA TGCGCCAGCAGCTTGATGACCGGCGCAGATACGCAGTATTTT. Its protein is CASSLMTGADTQYF.

This clonotype was seen repeatedly, ten times or more. The chain has TRBV12-3 or TRBV12-4 and TRBJ2-1, with D possibly being TRBD1 or TRBD2 (5 bases each). The ends were cut back, 5 bases at V and 10 bases at J, with 18 bases in the middle. The length of the CDR3 is 14 residues. CDR3 protein: CASSGDPGLREQFF. Written as DNA, the CDR3 is TGTGCCAGCAGTGGGGACCCAGGGTTACGAGAGCAGTTCTTC.

The rearrangement uses TRBV29-1 and TRBJ2-7; D might be TRBD1 or TRBD2, each matching 5 bases. The CDR3 length is 11 residues. V was pared by 5 bases and J by 4 bases, with 9 bases between. Germline values: CDR1 SQVTM, CDR2 ANQGSEA. The CDR3 region has the DNA TGCAGCGTTCGGGACGGTTACGAGCAGTACTTC. Translation: CSVRDGYEQYF.